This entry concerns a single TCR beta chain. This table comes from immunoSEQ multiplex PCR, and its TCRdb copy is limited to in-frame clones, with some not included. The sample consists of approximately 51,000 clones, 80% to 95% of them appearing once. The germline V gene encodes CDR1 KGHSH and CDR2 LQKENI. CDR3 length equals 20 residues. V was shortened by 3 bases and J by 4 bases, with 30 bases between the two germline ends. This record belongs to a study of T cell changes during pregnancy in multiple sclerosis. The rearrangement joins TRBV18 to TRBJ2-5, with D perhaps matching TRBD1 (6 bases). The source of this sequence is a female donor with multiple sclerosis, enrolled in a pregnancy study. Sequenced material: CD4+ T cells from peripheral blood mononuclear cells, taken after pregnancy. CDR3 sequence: CASSPSALTDRFVNVETQYF. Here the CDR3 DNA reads TGTGCCAGCTCACCTTCGGCCCTTACCGACAGGTTTGTAAATGTAGAGACCCAGTACTTC.